The clone carrying this T cell receptor (beta chain) has a handful of counts. Authors' analysis steps: For nucleated cells, counts were estimated from reference gene primer amplification. Data came from immunoSEQ multiplex PCR; TCRdb stores just in-frame clones and leaves some out. V and J calls and clone size are those listed in that table; D and trimming were worked out from the DNA. The sample consists of more than 60,000 clones, 82% of them appearing once. CDR3 size: 14 residues. From germline, CDR1 is LNHDA and CDR2 SQIVND (reference sequence). Trimming shortened V by 3 bases and J by 1 base, and 9 bases separated the two germline ends. This specimen comes from a study of blood T cell repertoires in COVID-19. The wider study: Spain, Italy and the United States supplied samples that represented acute and convalescent COVID-19. In each case, the material was cDNA or gDNA derived from T cells, B-cell-depleted T cells, or PBMCs.

This rearrangement joins TRBV19 to TRBJ1-1; D not resolved. The source material was peripheral blood. The sequence derives from a woman older than 75 with acute or convalescent COVID-19. The CDR3 spells CASSIGGWNTEAFF. The CDR3 nucleotides read TGTGCCAGTAGTATCGGCGGATGGAACACTGAAGCTTTCTTT.